This TCR beta chain was recorded in a study of OX40 agonist ivuxolimab in advanced cancers. Study-wide context: A male proportion of 82.7% was recorded, with mean age 60 years and range 23 to 79.

Per the germline V gene, CDR1 is DFQATT and CDR2 is SNEGSKA (reference sequence). V was trimmed by 4 bases and J by 6 bases, leaving 7 bases between them. This CDR3 comprises 11 residues. Notes on the study in general: Doses of 0.1 to 3.0 mg/kg were accompanied by clonal expansion of CD4+ and CD8+ blood T cells by week 6.

The table came from immunoSEQ multiplex PCR; TCRdb's copy has only in-frame clones and leaves some out. Seen here are tens of thousands of clones, 80% to 90% observed once, and the top ten hold around 0.9%. Of note for this clone: Its antigen is unidentified.

The chain couples TRBV20-1 to TRBJ2-1, with D unclear. Material: CD4+ or CD8+ T cells sorted from blood, obtained in a trial of the OX40 agonist ivuxolimab. This clonotype originated in an adult with an advanced solid tumor such as melanoma, head and neck, liver or kidney cancer. DNA for the CDR3: TGCAGTGCTACAAAGATCAATGAGCAGTTCTTC. Residues: CSATKINEQFF.